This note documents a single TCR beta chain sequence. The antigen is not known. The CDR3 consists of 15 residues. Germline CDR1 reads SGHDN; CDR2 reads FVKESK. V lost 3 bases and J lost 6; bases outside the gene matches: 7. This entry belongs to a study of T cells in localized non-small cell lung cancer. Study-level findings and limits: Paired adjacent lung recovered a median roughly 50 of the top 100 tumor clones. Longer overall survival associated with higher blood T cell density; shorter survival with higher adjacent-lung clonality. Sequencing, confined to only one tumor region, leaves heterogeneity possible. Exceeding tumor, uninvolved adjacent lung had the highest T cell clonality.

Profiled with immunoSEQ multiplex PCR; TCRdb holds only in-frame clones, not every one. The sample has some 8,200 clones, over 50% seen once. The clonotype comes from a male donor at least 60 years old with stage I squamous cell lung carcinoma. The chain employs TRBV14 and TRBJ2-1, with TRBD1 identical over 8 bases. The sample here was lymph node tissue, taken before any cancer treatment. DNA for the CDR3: TGTGCCAGCAGCCAGTCAGGGGGCGCGAGCAATGAGCAGTTCTTC. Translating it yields CASSQSGGASNEQFF.